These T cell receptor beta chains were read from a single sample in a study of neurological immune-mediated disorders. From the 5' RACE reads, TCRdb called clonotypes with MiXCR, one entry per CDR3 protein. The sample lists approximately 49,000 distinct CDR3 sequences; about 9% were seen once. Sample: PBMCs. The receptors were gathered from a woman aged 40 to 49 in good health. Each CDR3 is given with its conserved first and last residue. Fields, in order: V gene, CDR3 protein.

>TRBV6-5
CASSYLAGNYGYTF
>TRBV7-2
CASRSNAGSGAGNTIYF
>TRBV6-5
CASGGRGGVRGYTF
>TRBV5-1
CASSSMGDEKLFF
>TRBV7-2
CASSLVIGGAETQYF
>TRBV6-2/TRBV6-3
CASSPPRFYEQYF
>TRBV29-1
CSLEGTAYNEQFF
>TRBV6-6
CASSYSGTDYNEQFF
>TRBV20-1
CSVEGGRGYTEAFF
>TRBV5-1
CASSPGGGAGYGYTF
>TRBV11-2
CASSDQETQYF
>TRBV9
CASSPPRGRTGELFF
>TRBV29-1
CSVEDQGRGDGYTF
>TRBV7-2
CASSFGGGGEGTQYF
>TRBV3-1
CASSRERQVFSTDTQYF
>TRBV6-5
CASSSPTGLYGYTF
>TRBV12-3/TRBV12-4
CASSTPGTGAYGYTF
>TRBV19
CASSMQGTRPYEQYF
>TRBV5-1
CASSLELAQGKEQFF
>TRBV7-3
CVSRPGLAALDTQYF
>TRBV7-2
CASIRGSYNEQFF
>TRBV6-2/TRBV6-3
CASSYSNYGYTF
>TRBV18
CASSPRTSGANVLTF
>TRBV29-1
CSVEDGRGTEAFF
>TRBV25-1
CASSDGREVTDTQYF
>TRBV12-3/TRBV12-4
CASSAEAGGGTDTQYF
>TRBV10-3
CAISELREGYRGDTQYF
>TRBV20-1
CSAPGQELQETQYF
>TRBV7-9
CASSRWTGPTKNIQYF
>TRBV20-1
CSAGRQGANTEAFF
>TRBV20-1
CSARRGQDYEQYF
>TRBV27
CASSFRGEAETQETQYF
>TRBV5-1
CASSLVRGNTEAFF
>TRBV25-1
CASSTGSGANVLTF
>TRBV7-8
CASSLVPGDTEAFF
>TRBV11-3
CASSQGRNSPLHF
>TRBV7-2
CASSLALSSGNTIYF
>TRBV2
CASSINPEAFF
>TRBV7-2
CASSFEGTTIAEAFF
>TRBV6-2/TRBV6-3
CASSYPRPGGDQPQHF
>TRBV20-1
CSATSPGGAITDTQYF
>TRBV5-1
CASSVEVSTYEQYF
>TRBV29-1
CSVKPGTTNEQFF
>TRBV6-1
CASSAYRISDVLTF
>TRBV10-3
CAIGGDTSYEQYF
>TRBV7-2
CASTLGLPMGGEQYF
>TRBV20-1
CSANSGRGTYEQYF
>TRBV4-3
CASSQDDRGEKLFF
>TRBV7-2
CASSSQPLAGVTDTQYF
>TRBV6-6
CASSRTANTEAFF